One and the same sample provided the 21 T cell receptor beta chains below, sequenced in a study of control samples from healthy donors and cancer patients. Generated by immunoSEQ multiplex PCR, the TCRdb table keeps only in-frame clones and is missing some. The table lists around 100,000 clones, 80% to 90% of them singletons. The sample was PBMCs. All receptors come from a man in his 60s with lung cancer.

The genes are TRBV9 and TRBJ1-3; TRBD1 might be the D (5 bases). V lost 4 bases, J lost 2 bases, and 10 bases lay in between. Germline V gives CDR1 SGDLS, CDR2 YYNGEE. The CDR3 is made up of 14 amino acids. CDR3 sequence (DNA): TGTGCCAGCAGCCAGGCGGGGGCTGGAAACACCATATATTTT. Its protein is CASSQAGAGNTIYF.

This sequence joins TRBV12-3 or TRBV12-4 and TRBJ1-2; D is possibly TRBD1 (6 bases). CDR3 length: 12 amino acids. The V end lost 3 bases, the J end lost 8 bases, and 10 bases lay between the germline ends. As DNA, the CDR3 is TGTGCCAGCAGTTTGGGGGGGACAGGCTACACCTTC. This encodes CASSLGGTGYTF.

The rearrangement links TRBV24-1 to TRBJ2-5, with D possibly matching TRBD2 (5 bases). Trimming left V 3 bases short and J 1 base short, with 11 bases between. This CDR3 comprises 15 residues. Germline-derived CDR1 and CDR2 are KGHDR and SFDVKD. The CDR3 spells CATSDPSRGQETQYF. CDR3 nucleotide sequence: TGTGCCACCAGTGATCCCTCACGGGGCCAAGAGACCCAGTACTTC.

This chain uses TRBV7-8 with TRBJ2-2, with D uncertain. The CDR3 is 15 residues long. Trimming left V 1 base short and J 3 bases short, with 9 bases between. Germline CDR1 and CDR2: SGHVS and FQNEAQ. The CDR3 sequence is CASSLVYSDTGELFF. The CDR3 coding sequence is TGTGCCAGCAGCTTAGTCTACTCTGACACCGGGGAGCTGTTTTTT.

This clone has only a few counts. In the same sample, other DNA sequences code for this CDR3. J is TRBJ2-3 and V is TRBV2, with 9 nucleotides matching TRBD2. The CDR3 is 20 amino acids. Germline V gives CDR1 SNHLY, CDR2 FYNNEI. The junction had 17 bases not matched to a gene; V was cut back by 1 base and J by 3 bases. The CDR3 bases are TGTGCCAGCAGTGAAGGGCCGGGCGCGGGGGGGGCCTTGGGAACAGATACGCAGTATTTT. Translating it yields CASSEGPGAGGALGTDTQYF.

This clone has a handful of counts. The chain has TRBV4-1 and TRBJ1-4; maybe TRBD1 (6 bases). The germline V and J ends were trimmed by 6 bases and 5 bases, with 19 bases remaining between them. CDR3 size: 16 residues. Germline V gene lookup returns CDR1 MGHRA and CDR2 YSYEKL. CDR3 DNA: TGCGCCAGCAGGCAATACACCCAGGGGTTAAATGAAAAACTGTTTTTT. Translation gives CASRQYTQGLNEKLFF.

The chain is built from TRBV29-1 and TRBJ1-1; D is possibly TRBD1 (6 bases). The V end lost 6 bases, the J end lost 5 bases, and 19 bases lay between the germline ends. This CDR3 spans 14 amino acids. Germline loops: CDR1 SQVTM, CDR2 ANQGSEA. The chain's CDR3 is CSVTDDTGNTEAFF. CDR3 bases: TGCAGCGTGACGGACGACACAGGGAATACTGAAGCTTTCTTT.

The chain is built from TRBV24-1 and TRBJ1-5; D might be TRBD1 (6 bases). This CDR3 comprises 14 residues. Deletions cut 4 bases from V and 5 bases from J, with 11 bases between. CDR1 is KGHDR, CDR2 SFDVKD, per germline. As DNA, the CDR3 is TGTGCCACCAGTGAACAGGGAGGCTATCAGCCCCAGCATTTT. Translating it yields CATSEQGGYQPQHF.

This rearrangement joins TRBV4-1 to TRBJ2-6; D remains unclear. CDR1 and CDR2 from the germline V gene are MGHRA and YSYEKL. Between the trimmed V and J ends, which lost 0 bases and 0 bases, there was a span of 6 bases. The CDR3 covers 16 residues. CDR3 DNA sequence: TGCGCCAGCAGCCAAGATAGGCGCTCTGGGGCCAACGTCCTGACTTTC. The encoded protein is CASSQDRRSGANVLTF.

The chain couples TRBV18 to TRBJ2-1; possibly TRBD2 for D (7 bases). V was pared by 1 base and J by 8 bases, with 24 bases between. Germline-derived CDR1 and CDR2 are KGHSH and LQKENI. This CDR3 region has 18 residues. CDR3 sequence (DNA): TGTGCCAGCTCACCACGAAATATAGGGGGAGGGTATCACGATGAGCAGTTCTTC. This codes for CASSPRNIGGGYHDEQFF.

The chain links TRBV5-1 to TRBJ1-1; D ambiguous. CDR1 SGHRS and CDR2 YFSETQ come from the germline V gene. The CDR3 is made up of 13 amino acids. The germline V and J ends were trimmed by 0 bases and 0 bases, with 3 bases remaining between them. The CDR3 loop reads CASSLGLNTEAFF. DNA for the CDR3: TGCGCCAGCAGCTTGGGCCTGAACACTGAAGCTTTCTTT.

The chain combines TRBV5-1 with TRBJ1-2, with unresolved D. CDR1 SGHRS and CDR2 YFSETQ come from the germline V gene. V lost 0 bases, J lost 1 base, and 13 bases lay in between. This CDR3 has 16 residues. In DNA, the CDR3 is TGCGCCAGCAGCTTGGGTTTGGCAGGAGATAACTATGGCTACACCTTC. Translation: CASSLGLAGDNYGYTF.

The chain uses TRBV2 and TRBJ2-7; 9 bases fit TRBD2. Germline CDR1 is SNHLY and CDR2 is FYNNEI. The CDR3 spans 15 residues. The V segment lost 7 bases and the J segment 3 bases; nucleotides outside the gene matches: 10. This CDR3 reads CASKQRGDRDYEQYV. The CDR3, as DNA: TGTGCCAGCAAACAGCGGGGGGATAGAGACTACGAGCAGTACGTC.

The chain links TRBV30 to TRBJ1-1; 10 bases line up with TRBD1. The germline V gene encodes CDR1 GTSNPN and CDR2 SVGIG (reference sequence). The CDR3 length is 12 residues. V dropped 6 bases and J dropped 6; count of bases not matched to a gene: 4. As DNA, the CDR3 is TGTGCCTGCCGACAGGGGGCGGCTGAAGCTTTCTTT. It specifies CACRQGAAEAFF.

V is TRBV27 and J is TRBJ1-2; tentatively, D is TRBD1 (6 bases). V shed 5 bases and J shed 2 bases, with 15 bases lying between them. CDR1 is MNHEY and CDR2 is SMNVEV in the germline V gene (reference sequence). The CDR3 totals 15 residues. The CDR3 DNA reads TGTGCCAGCAGTGCCAGGACAGTTGCCAACTATGGCTACACCTTC. It encodes CASSARTVANYGYTF.

The chain has TRBV24-1 and TRBJ1-3; 10 positions match TRBD1. The CDR3 loop spans 22 amino acids. J was trimmed by 0 bases and V by 3 bases; bases with no gene match: 19. Germline V gene sequence: CDR1 KGHDR, CDR2 SFDVKD. The CDR3 protein is CATSDLFFAGQGTQSSGNTIYF. The CDR3, as DNA: TGTGCCACCAGTGATCTATTTTTTGCGGGACAGGGGACCCAGAGCTCTGGAAACACCATATATTTT.

The count of this clone is one. The chain carries TRBV30 and TRBJ2-2; D gene unclear. The CDR3 is made up of 11 amino acids. Trimming pared 4 bases from V and 6 bases from J, leaving 6 bases between. CDR1 is GTSNPN, CDR2 SVGIG, per germline (reference sequence). Here the CDR3 DNA reads TGTGCCTGGACTCGCGCCGGGGAGCTGTTTTTT. Encoded protein: CAWTRAGELFF.

This sequence joins TRBV5-5 and TRBJ1-2; D is uncertain. V was clipped by 4 bases and J by 5 bases, with 18 bases between them. The CDR3 totals 15 residues. The V gene's germline CDR1 is SGHKS and CDR2 YYEKEE (reference sequence). CDR3 in amino acids: CASSLSLSEVYGYTF. As DNA, the CDR3 is TGTGCCAGCAGCCTAAGCCTCTCAGAGGTTTATGGCTACACCTTC.

The chain recombines TRBV5-1 with TRBJ1-3; a weak D match, TRBD1 (6 bases). Between the trimmed V and J ends, which lost 5 bases and 0 bases, there was a span of 18 bases. CDR1 is SGHRS and CDR2 is YFSETQ in the germline V gene. The CDR3 covers 17 residues. DNA of the CDR3: TGCGCCAGCAGTTGGTCTGGACAGAGCCTCTCTGGAAACACCATATATTTT. This sequence encodes CASSWSGQSLSGNTIYF.

This sequence joins TRBV7-8 and TRBJ1-2; TRBD1 agrees at 8 bases. V dropped 1 base and J dropped 4; count of bases not matched to a gene: 5. This CDR3 has 15 residues. From germline, CDR1 is SGHVS and CDR2 FQNEAQ. The CDR3 loop is CASSLGPGQVYGYTF. For the CDR3, the DNA is TGTGCCAGCAGCTTAGGGCCGGGACAGGTCTATGGCTACACCTTC. The variable domain in full, with the rest retrieved from reference TRBV7-8 and TRBJ1-2, is GAGVSQSPRYKVAKRGQDVALRCDPISGHVSLFWYQQALGQGPEFLTYFQNEAQLDKSGLPSDRFFAERPEGSVSTLKIQRTQQEDSAVYLCASSLGPGQVYGYTFGSGTRLTVV.

The rearrangement links TRBV12-3 or TRBV12-4 to TRBJ1-6; D is unclear. Trimming shortened V by 5 bases and J by 9 bases, and 8 bases separated the two germline ends. This CDR3 is built from 12 residues. CDR3 sequence: CASSVYGSPLHF. For the CDR3, the DNA is TGTGCCAGCAGTGTGTATGGTTCACCCCTCCACTTT.